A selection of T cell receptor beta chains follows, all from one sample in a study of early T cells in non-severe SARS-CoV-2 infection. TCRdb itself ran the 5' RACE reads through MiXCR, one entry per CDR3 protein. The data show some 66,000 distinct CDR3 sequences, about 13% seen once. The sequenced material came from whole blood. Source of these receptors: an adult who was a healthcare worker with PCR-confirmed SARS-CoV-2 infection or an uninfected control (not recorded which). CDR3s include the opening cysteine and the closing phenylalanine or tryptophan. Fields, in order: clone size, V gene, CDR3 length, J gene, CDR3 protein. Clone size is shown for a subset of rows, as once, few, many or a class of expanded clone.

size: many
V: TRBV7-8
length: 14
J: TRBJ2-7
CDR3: CASTQRREAPEQYF

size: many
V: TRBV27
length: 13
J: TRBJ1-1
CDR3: CASSFAGNTEAFF

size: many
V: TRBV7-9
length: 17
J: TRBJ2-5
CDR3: CASSSNPRRGGEETQYF

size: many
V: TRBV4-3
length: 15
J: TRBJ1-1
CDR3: CASSQGTAEDTEAFF

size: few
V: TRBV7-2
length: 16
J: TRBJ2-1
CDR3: CASSLVGTGPYNEQFF

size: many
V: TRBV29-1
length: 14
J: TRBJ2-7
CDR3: CSVAEGTGAYEQYF

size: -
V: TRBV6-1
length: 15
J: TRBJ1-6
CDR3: CAGSEDGTGNSPLHF

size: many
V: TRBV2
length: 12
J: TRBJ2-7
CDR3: CATQARAHEQYF

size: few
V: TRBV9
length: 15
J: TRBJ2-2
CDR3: CASSPRDLHTGELFF

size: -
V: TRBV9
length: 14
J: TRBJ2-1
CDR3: CASSFGLAGNEQFF

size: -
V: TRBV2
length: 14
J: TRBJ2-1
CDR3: CASRGHMGYNEQFF

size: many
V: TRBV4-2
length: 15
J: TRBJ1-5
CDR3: CASSQDDRGGQPQHF

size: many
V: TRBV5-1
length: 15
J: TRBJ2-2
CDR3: CASSLQGASTGELFF

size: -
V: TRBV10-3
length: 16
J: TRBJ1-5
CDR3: CAISEEGQGRGQPQHF

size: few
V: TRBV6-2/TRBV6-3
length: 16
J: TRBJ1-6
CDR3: CASNNIGSSYNSPLHF

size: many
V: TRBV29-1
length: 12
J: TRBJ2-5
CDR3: CSGIVGPETQYF

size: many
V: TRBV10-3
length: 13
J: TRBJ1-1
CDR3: CAISESGGTEAFF

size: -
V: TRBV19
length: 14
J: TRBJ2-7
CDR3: CASSITLAGGEQYF

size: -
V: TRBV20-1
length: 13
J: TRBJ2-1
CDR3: CSTLAGGQNEQFF

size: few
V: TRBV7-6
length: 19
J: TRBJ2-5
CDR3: CASSLLAGGQSRRLETQYF

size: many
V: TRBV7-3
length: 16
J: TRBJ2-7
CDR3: CASSLTGGGGVGEQYF

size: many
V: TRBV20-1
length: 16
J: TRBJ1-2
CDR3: CSARGGLFIDNYGYTF

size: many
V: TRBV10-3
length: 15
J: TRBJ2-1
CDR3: CAISVEKGYHNEQFF

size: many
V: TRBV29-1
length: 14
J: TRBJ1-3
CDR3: CSATDRGSGNTIYF

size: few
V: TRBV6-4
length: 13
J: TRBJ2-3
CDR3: CASSPDGVATQYF

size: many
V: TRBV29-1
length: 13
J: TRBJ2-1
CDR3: CSVDFLAGNEQFF

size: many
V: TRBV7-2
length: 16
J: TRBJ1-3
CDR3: CASSQIQGLAGNTIYF

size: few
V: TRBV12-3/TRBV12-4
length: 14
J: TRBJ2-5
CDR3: CASSRTGRGETQYF

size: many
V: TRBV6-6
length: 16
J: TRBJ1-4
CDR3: CASSYGRGAVGEKLFF

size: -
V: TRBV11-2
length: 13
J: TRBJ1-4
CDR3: CASSLNLLEKLFF

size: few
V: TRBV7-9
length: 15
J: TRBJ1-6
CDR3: CASSLARSWVAPLHF

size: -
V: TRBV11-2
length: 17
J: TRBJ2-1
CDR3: CASTLLTGGEIYNEQFF

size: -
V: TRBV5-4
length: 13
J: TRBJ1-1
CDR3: CASSDRGLTEAFF

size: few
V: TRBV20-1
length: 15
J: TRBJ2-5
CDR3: CSARDPRSSAETQYF

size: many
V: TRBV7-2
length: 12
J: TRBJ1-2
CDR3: CASSLAGYGYTF

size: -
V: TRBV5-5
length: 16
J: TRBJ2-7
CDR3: CASSPGVAGSSYEQYF

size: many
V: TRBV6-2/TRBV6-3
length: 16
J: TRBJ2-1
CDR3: CASSYSGLAYYNEQFF

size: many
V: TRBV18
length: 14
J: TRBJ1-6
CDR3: CASSPATDNSPLHF

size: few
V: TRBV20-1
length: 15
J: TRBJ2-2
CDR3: CSARLGGAETGELFF

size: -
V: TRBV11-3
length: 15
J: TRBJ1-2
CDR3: CASMLGPYRNYGYTF

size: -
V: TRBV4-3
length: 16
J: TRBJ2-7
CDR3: CASSQEYRDMIYEQYF

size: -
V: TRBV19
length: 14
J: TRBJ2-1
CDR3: CASSRMVAYKEQFF

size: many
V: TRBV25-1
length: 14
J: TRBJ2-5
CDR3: CASSESTGGETQYF

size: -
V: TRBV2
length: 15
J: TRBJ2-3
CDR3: CASRQGKLSTDTQYF

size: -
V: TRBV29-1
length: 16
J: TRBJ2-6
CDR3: CSVGRGAGDGANVLTF

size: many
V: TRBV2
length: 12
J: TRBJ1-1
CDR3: CASSEGYTEAFF

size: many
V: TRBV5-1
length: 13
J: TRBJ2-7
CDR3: CASSSTPGDEQYF

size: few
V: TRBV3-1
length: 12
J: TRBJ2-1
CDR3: CASSQALSQQFF

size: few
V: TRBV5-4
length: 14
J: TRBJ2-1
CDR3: CASSYDRGRIEQFF

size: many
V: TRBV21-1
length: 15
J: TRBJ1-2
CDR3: CASSKARKGGSGYTF

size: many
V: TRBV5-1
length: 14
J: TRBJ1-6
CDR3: CASSPGQVNSPLHF